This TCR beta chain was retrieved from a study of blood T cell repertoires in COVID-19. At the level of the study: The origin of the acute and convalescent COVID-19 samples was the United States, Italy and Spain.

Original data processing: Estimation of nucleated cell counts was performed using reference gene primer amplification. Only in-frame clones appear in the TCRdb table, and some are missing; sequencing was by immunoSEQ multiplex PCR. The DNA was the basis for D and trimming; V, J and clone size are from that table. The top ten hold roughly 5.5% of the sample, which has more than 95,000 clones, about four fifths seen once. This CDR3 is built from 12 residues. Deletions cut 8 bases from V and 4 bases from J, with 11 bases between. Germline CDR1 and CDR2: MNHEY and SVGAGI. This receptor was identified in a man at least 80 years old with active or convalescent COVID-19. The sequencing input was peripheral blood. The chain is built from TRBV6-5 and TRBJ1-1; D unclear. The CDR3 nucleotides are TGTGCCAGCCGGGGTGCGGGCACTGAAGCTTTCTTT. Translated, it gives CASRGAGTEAFF.